This T cell receptor (beta chain) was captured in a study of a mutant IDH1 vaccine in newly diagnosed glioma. Study details: Vaccination was launched 4-6 weeks after radiotherapy alone, or with temozolomide cycles. Study-wide results and caveats: Vaccination elicited immune responses in 93.3% of patients.

The time point here: week 5, during vaccination. The content of each vaccine dose was 300 ug of mutant IDH1 20-mer peptide, and topical imiquimod accompanied it. Germline values: CDR1 PRHDT, CDR2 FYEKMQ (reference sequence). There are 15 residues in the CDR3. V lost 1 base to trimming and J lost 4 bases, with 13 bases between them. TCRdb's copy holds only in-frame clones and misses some; the assay was immunoSEQ multiplex PCR. The sample holds 25,000 to 35,000 clones, 89% seen once. As regards this clone: Its antigen is not known.

This rearrangement joins TRBV13 to TRBJ1-2; D is ambiguous. This receptor was obtained from a man between 18 and 35 years old with glioma. This sample comprised PBMCs, obtained from a glioma patient whose treatment included an IDH1 peptide vaccine. The CDR3 loop reads CASSLAPLLAYGYTF. The CDR3 nucleotides are TGTGCCAGCAGCTTAGCCCCTCTATTAGCCTATGGCTACACCTTC.